The 13 T cell receptor beta chains below come from one sample, sequenced in a study of blood T cell repertoires in COVID-19. The data were produced by immunoSEQ multiplex PCR, yet TCRdb's version contains in-frame clones alone and is incomplete. The sample holds over 300,000 clones; roughly 90% are singletons and the top ten take about 6.5%. Sequenced material: peripheral blood. These TCRs come from a man aged 18 to 29 with active or convalescent COVID-19.

This chain links TRBV28 with TRBJ2-7, with D possibly TRBD2 on 6 matching bases. Germline assignment: CDR1 MDHEN and CDR2 SYDVKM. Trimming removed 6 bases from V and 6 bases from J, with 15 bases in between. This CDR3 region has 13 residues. For the CDR3, the DNA is TGTGCCAGCAGCTCCTCTCCGGGAGTCGAGCAGTACTTC. Translation gives CASSSSPGVEQYF. Using reference TRBV28 and TRBJ2-7 for the parts outside the CDR3, the full variable domain is DVKVTQSSRYLVKRTGEKVFLECVQDMDHENMFWYRQDPGLGLRLIYFSYDVKMKEKGDIPEGYSVSREKKERFSLILESASTNQTSMYLCASSSSPGVEQYFGPGTRLTVT.

V gene TRBV4-3 combines with J gene TRBJ2-5; D is uncertain. Germline V gene lookup returns CDR1 LGHNA and CDR2 YSLEER. The V end was cut by 4 bases, the J end by 0 bases, with 9 bases between. The CDR3 consists of 14 residues. The CDR3 DNA reads TGCGCCAGCAGCCCTAGTGAGTACCAAGAGACCCAGTACTTC. Residues: CASSPSEYQETQYF.

This clone was detected only a few times. This chain connects TRBV6-2 or TRBV6-3 to TRBJ1-1; TRBD1 matches at 11 bases. The CDR3 is 19 amino acids. J gave up 1 base and V 2 bases, and 12 bases lay outside the gene matches. Germline V gene data show CDR1 as MNHEY and CDR2 as SVGEGT. CDR3 region: CASSYPFGQGAFGNTEAFF. The DNA for the CDR3 is TGTGCCAGCAGTTACCCGTTTGGACAGGGGGCGTTTGGGAACACTGAAGCTTTCTTT.

The chain has TRBV20-1 and TRBJ2-7; possibly TRBD1 for D (6 bases). The CDR3 loop spans 11 amino acids. Trimming cost V 6 bases and J 3 bases, with 9 bases left between them. CDR1 is DFQATT, CDR2 SNEGSKA, per germline (reference sequence). The CDR3 spells CSARGVYEQYF. The DNA of the CDR3 is TGCAGTGCCAGGGGAGTCTACGAGCAGTACTTC.

The genes are TRBV6-6 and TRBJ1-5, with D maybe TRBD1 (6 bases). Germline CDR1 MNHNY, CDR2 SVGAGI (reference sequence). This CDR3 has 17 residues. V shed 5 bases and J shed 2 bases, with 19 bases lying between them. CDR3 nucleotide sequence: TGTGCCAGCAGTCCGAGGGGGGGGAGGATGGGCAATCAGCCCCAGCATTTT. This translates into CASSPRGGRMGNQPQHF.

The gene calls are TRBV7-2 and TRBJ2-1; TRBD2 matches at 13 bases. The V gene's germline CDR1 is SGHTA and CDR2 FQGNSA. The junction had 8 bases not matched to a gene; V was cut back by 5 bases and J by 7 bases. The CDR3 is made up of 16 amino acids. The CDR3 is CASSGWTSGSLNEQFF. As DNA, the CDR3 is TGTGCCAGCAGCGGATGGACTAGCGGGAGTTTGAATGAGCAGTTCTTC.

The chain is built from TRBV6-6 and TRBJ1-1; D might be TRBD1 (5 bases). The CDR3 has 12 residues. The V and J ends lost 5 bases and 5 bases respectively, with 9 bases between them. Per germline, CDR1 MNHNY and CDR2 SVGAGI (reference sequence). The CDR3 region has the DNA TGTGCCAGCAGTGGGGGGAAGACTGAAGCTTTCTTT. Its protein is CASSGGKTEAFF.

The chain couples TRBV6-5 to TRBJ1-1, with D perhaps TRBD1 (5 bases). Germline values: CDR1 MNHEY, CDR2 SVGAGI. V was pared by 1 base and J by 4 bases, with 7 bases between. The CDR3 extends over 13 amino acids. CDR3 DNA: TGTGCCAGCAGTTACTTCGGGGGCACTGAAGCTTTCTTT. It translates to CASSYFGGTEAFF.

The chain recombines TRBV28 with TRBJ1-2; D is perhaps TRBD1 (5 bases). Germline assignment: CDR1 MDHEN and CDR2 SYDVKM. V lost 3 bases and J 8 bases, leaving 16 bases between the germline ends. The CDR3 is 14 residues long. The DNA of the CDR3 is TGTGCCAGCAGTTTTGGGTCCCCAGGGAAGGGCTACACCTTC. It specifies CASSFGSPGKGYTF.

The V call is TRBV28, the J call TRBJ1-1; 10 positions match TRBD1. CDR3 length: 16 amino acids. With 5 bases clipped from V and 5 bases from J, the junction kept 11 bases outside the gene matches. Germline lookup yields CDR1 MDHEN and CDR2 SYDVKM. CDR3 in amino acids: CASSTAGDRGFTEAFF. In DNA, the CDR3 is TGTGCCAGCAGTACCGCCGGGGACAGGGGATTTACTGAAGCTTTCTTT. Variable domain in full (rest from reference TRBV28 and TRBJ1-1): DVKVTQSSRYLVKRTGEKVFLECVQDMDHENMFWYRQDPGLGLRLIYFSYDVKMKEKGDIPEGYSVSREKKERFSLILESASTNQTSMYLCASSTAGDRGFTEAFFGQGTRLTVV.

The chain carries TRBV9 and TRBJ2-1; 9 nucleotides match TRBD2. Germline V gene data show CDR1 as SGDLS and CDR2 as YYNGEE. With V trimmed by 0 bases and J by 4 bases, 2 bases remained unmatched. The CDR3 runs to 15 residues. The CDR3 nucleotides read TGTGCCAGCAGCGTAGATAGCGGGAGATACAATGAGCAGTTCTTC. Protein sequence: CASSVDSGRYNEQFF.

This clone was recorded only once. The chain carries TRBV5-1 and TRBJ1-3; no firm D call. The germline V gene encodes CDR1 SGHRS and CDR2 YFSETQ. There are 13 residues in the CDR3. V shed 3 bases and J shed 5 bases, with 9 bases lying between them. CDR3 protein: CASSSDYRNTIYF. As DNA, the CDR3 is TGCGCCAGCAGCTCGGACTATCGAAACACCATATATTTT. Looking up the rest from reference TRBV5-1 and TRBJ1-3 gives the full variable domain: KAGVTQTPRYLIKTRGQQVTLSCSPISGHRSVSWYQQTPGQGLQFLFEYFSETQRNKGNFPGRFSGRQFSNSRSEMNVSTLELGDSALYLCASSSDYRNTIYFGEGSWLTVV.

This rearrangement joins TRBV24-1 to TRBJ1-1; 8 bases are a match to TRBD1. Trimming at V came to 12 bases and at J to 0 bases, leaving 5 bases not matched to a gene. This CDR3 spans 13 amino acids. In germline, CDR1 is KGHDR, CDR2 SFDVKD. The CDR3: CAAGDRLNTEAFF. Here the CDR3 DNA reads TGTGCCGCAGGGGACAGGCTGAACACTGAAGCTTTCTTT.